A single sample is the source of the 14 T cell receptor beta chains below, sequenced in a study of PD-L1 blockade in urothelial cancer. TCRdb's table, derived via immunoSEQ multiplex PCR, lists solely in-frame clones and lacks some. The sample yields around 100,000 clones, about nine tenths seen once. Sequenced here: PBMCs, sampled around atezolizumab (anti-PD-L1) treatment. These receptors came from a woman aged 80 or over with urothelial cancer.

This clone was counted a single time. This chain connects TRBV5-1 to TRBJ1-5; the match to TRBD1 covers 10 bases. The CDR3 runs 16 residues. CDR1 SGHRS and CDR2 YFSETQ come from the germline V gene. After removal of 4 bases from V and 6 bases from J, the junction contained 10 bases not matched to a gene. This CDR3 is CASSPDRQGAGQPQHF. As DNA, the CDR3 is TGCGCCAGCAGCCCGGACCGACAGGGGGCAGGTCAGCCCCAGCATTTT.

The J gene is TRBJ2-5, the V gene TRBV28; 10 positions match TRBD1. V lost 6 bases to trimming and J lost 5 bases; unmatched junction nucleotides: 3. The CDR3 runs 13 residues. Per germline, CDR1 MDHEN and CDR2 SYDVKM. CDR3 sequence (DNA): TGTGCCAGCAGGCGGACAGGGGGTGAGACCCAGTACTTC. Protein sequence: CASRRTGGETQYF.

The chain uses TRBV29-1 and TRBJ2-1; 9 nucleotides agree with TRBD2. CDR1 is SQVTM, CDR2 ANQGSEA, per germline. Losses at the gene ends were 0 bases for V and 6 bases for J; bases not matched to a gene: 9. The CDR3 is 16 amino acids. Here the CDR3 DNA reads TGCAGCGTTGAAGAACTGGCTAGCGGGATCCCCAATGAGCAGTTCTTC. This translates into CSVEELASGIPNEQFF.

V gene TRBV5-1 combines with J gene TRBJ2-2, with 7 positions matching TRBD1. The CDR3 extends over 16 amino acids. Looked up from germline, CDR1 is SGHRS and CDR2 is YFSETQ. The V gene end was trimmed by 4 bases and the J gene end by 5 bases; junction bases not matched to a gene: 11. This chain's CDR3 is CASSLISARGTGELFF. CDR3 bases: TGCGCCAGCAGCCTGATCTCGGCCAGGGGGACCGGGGAGCTGTTTTTT. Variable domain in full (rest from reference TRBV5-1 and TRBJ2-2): KAGVTQTPRYLIKTRGQQVTLSCSPISGHRSVSWYQQTPGQGLQFLFEYFSETQRNKGNFPGRFSGRQFSNSRSEMNVSTLELGDSALYLCASSLISARGTGELFFGEGSRLTVL.

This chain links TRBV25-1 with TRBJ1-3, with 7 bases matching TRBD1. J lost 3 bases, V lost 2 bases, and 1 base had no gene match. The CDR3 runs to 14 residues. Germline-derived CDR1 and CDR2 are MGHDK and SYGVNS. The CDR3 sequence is CASSERGHGNTIYF. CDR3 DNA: TGTGCCAGCAGTGAAAGGGGGCATGGAAACACCATATATTTT.

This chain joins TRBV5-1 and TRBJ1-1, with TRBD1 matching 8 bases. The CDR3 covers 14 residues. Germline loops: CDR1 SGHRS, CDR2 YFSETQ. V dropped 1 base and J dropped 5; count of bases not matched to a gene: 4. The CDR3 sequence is CASSLQGARTEAFF. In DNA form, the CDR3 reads TGCGCCAGCAGCTTGCAGGGGGCAAGGACTGAAGCTTTCTTT.

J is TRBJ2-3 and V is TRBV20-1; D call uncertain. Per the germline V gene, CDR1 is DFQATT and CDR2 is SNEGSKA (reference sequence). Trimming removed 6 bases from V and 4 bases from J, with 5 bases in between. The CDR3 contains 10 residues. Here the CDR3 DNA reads TGCAGTGCCCTTCCAGATACGCAGTATTTT. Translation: CSALPDTQYF.

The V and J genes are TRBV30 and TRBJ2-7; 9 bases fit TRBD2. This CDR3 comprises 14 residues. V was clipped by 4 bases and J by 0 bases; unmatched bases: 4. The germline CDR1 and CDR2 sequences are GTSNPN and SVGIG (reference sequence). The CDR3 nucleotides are TGTGCCTGGACAGCGGGAGGAAGCTCCTACGAGCAGTACTTC. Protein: CAWTAGGSSYEQYF.

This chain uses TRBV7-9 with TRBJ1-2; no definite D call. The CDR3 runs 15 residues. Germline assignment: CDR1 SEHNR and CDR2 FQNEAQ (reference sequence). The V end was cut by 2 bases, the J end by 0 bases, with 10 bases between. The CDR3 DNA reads TGTGCCAGCAGCTTATCAGGCTCCGCTAACTATGGCTACACCTTC. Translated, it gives CASSLSGSANYGYTF.

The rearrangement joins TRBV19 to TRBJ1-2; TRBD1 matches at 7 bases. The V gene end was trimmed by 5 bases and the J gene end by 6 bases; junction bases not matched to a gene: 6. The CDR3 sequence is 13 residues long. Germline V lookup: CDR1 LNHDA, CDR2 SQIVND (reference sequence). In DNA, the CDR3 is TGTGCCAGTAGTCCAACAGGGGCCGATGGCTACACCTTC. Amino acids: CASSPTGADGYTF. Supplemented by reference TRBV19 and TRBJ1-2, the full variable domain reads DGGITQSPKYLFRKEGQNVTLSCEQNLNHDAMYWYRQDPGQGLRLIYYSQIVNDFQKGDIAEGYSVSREKKESFPLTVTSAQKNPTAFYLCASSPTGADGYTFGSGTRLTVV.

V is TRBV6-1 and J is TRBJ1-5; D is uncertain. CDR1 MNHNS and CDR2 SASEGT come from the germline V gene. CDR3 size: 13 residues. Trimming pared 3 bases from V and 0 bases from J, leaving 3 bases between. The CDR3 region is CASSEYSNQPQHF. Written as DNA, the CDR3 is TGTGCCAGCAGTGAGTATAGCAATCAGCCCCAGCATTTT.

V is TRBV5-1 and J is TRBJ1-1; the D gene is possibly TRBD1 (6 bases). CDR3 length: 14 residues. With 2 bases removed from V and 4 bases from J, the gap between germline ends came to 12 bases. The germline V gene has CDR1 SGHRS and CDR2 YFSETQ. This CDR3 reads CASSFGTQSTEAFF. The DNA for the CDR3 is TGCGCCAGCAGCTTCGGGACACAATCCACTGAAGCTTTCTTT.

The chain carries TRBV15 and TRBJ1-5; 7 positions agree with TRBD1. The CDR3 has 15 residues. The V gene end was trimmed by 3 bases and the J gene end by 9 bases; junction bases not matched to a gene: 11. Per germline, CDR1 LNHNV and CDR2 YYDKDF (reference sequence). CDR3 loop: CATSRETQGKGPQHF. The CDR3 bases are TGTGCCACCAGCAGGGAAACACAGGGGAAGGGGCCCCAGCATTTT.

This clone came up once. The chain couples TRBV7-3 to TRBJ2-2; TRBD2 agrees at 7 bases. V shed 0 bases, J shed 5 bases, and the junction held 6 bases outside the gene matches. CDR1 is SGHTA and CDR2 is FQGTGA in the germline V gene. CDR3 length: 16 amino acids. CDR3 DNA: TGTGCCAGCAGCTTAACCACAGCGGGGTTTACCGGGGAGCTGTTTTTT. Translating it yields CASSLTTAGFTGELFF.